This TCR beta chain was identified in a study of regulatory T cells in long-lasting Graves disease. As for time point: newly diagnosed GD, antithyroid drugs for less than 3 months. PBMC RNA was the source of the TCR library. The sample holds many counts of this clonotype. Its specificity is unknown. Study observations and caveats: It was in persistent disease that TRBV28, TRBJ1-2 and TRBJ2-5 were favored.

iRepertoire HTBI primers and Arm-PCR of CDR3 regions built TCR beta libraries. As handled by the study authors: Detected in the samples were over 55 TRBV and over 11 TRBJ segments. From the multiplex PCR reads, TCRdb called clonotypes with MiXCR, one entry per CDR3 protein. The V and J calls here are based on TCRdb, not the publication. This table holds roughly 560,000 distinct CDR3 sequences, 15% to 20% found once. Germline lookup yields CDR1 PRHDT and CDR2 FYEKMQ (reference sequence). CDR3 length: 14 amino acids. V lost 5 bases to trimming and J lost 4 bases, with 13 bases between them. The same data also went into a second study, on T cells in Graves' hyperthyroidism and ophthalmopathy.

The source is a woman aged 35-65 years with Graves disease. The sample was peripheral blood mononuclear cells (PBMCs), taken at new diagnosis, from a patient treated with antithyroid drugs. V and J are TRBV13 and TRBJ2-3; tentatively, D is TRBD1 or TRBD2 (6 bases each). Here the CDR3 reads CASSPGGQADTQYF. In DNA, the CDR3 is TGTGCCAGCAGCCCTGGGGGGCAGGCAGATACGCAGTATTTT.